The rows below give T cell receptor beta chains drawn from one sample of a study of shared clonotypes between healthy human individuals. Sequencing used immunoSEQ multiplex PCR; TCRdb keeps in-frame clones, though not all of them. The data hold about 1 million clones, with approximately 72% observed a single time. The material sequenced was memory CD4+ T cells sorted from blood. These receptors all come from a young man in good health. The CDR3 runs from the conserved cysteine through the conserved F or W. A D gene is named only where the DNA matches it firmly. Size values are once, few and many counts, or a class for expanded clones, and some rows have none.

clone_size j_call cdr3_length v_call d_call cdr3_aa cdr3_nt
few TRBJ1-2 13 TRBV18 . CASSPGQNYGYTF TGTGCCAGCTCACCAGGACAGAACTATGGCTACACCTTC
. TRBJ2-1 14 TRBV18 . CASSPVTGGNEQFF TGTGCCAGCTCACCTGTAACGGGCGGCAATGAGCAGTTCTTC
once TRBJ2-5 15 TRBV5-6 TRBD1 CASSFQGQGQETQYF TGTGCCAGCAGCTTTCAGGGACAGGGGCAAGAGACCCAGTACTTC
. TRBJ1-5 14 TRBV5-5 . CASRGTGDNQPQHF TGTGCCAGCAGAGGTACAGGAGACAATCAGCCCCAGCATTTT
. TRBJ2-7 12 TRBV18 . CASSPSSYEQYF TGTGCCAGCTCGCCTAGCTCCTACGAGCAGTACTTC
. TRBJ2-7 14 TRBV28 TRBD1 CASQADRVLYEQYF TGTGCCAGCCAGGCGGACAGGGTTCTGTACGAGCAGTACTTC
. TRBJ2-3 15 TRBV11-2 . CASSLGRGGRDTQYF TGTGCCAGCAGCTTAGGCAGGGGCGGCAGAGATACGCAGTATTTT
. TRBJ2-7 14 TRBV11-2 TRBD1 CASSRFRTGTEQYF TGTGCCAGCAGCCGGTTTCGGACAGGGACCGAGCAGTACTTC
. TRBJ2-1 14 TRBV2 . CASSGGAVYNEQFF TGTGCCAGCTCTGGGGGAGCCGTTTACAATGAGCAGTTCTTC
. TRBJ2-3 16 TRBV7-2 TRBD2 CASSLRTSGNTDTQYF TGTGCCAGCAGCTTAAGGACTAGCGGAAACACAGATACGCAGTATTTT
. TRBJ1-1 16 TRBV11-2 TRBD1 CASSYRDRGTNTEAFF TGTGCCAGCAGCTACCGGGACAGGGGTACTAACACTGAAGCTTTCTTT
. TRBJ1-5 18 TRBV19 TRBD1 CASSIGTGGSHSNQPQHF TGTGCCAGTAGTATTGGGACAGGGGGGTCCCATAGCAATCAGCCCCAGCATTTT
many TRBJ2-7 13 TRBV4-3 . CASSQDPQASQYF TGCGCCAGCAGCCAAGATCCCCAGGCGTCGCAGTACTTC
. TRBJ2-5 15 TRBV9 . CASSVESGFGETQYF TGTGCCAGCAGCGTAGAATCAGGGTTCGGGGAGACCCAGTACTTC